At least ten counts were recorded for the clone carrying this TCR beta chain. Each ophthalmopathy patient scored at least 3 on the Clinical Activity Score and at least 4 on NOSPECS grade, with duration under 3 months. Diagnostic assessment was based on clinical symptoms, serum thyroxine and TRAb, thyroid ultrasound and orbital computed tomography. This entry comes from a study of T cells in Graves' hyperthyroidism and ophthalmopathy. Overall study context: Pretreatment peripheral blood was obtained at initial diagnosis.

Amplified TCR beta CDR3 regions came from RNA transcripts. Researchers ran a first-round RT-PCR on the TCR CDR3 using the HTBI primer set. TCRdb processed the multiplex PCR reads anew with MiXCR; each CDR3 protein has one entry. The sample records about 600,000 distinct CDR3 sequences, about a sixth being singletons. The CDR3 loop spans 15 amino acids. CDR1 is KGHSY and CDR2 is FQNENV in the germline V gene. The germline V and J ends were trimmed by 4 bases and 2 bases, with 14 bases remaining between them. The gene calls are TRBV16 and TRBJ1-2, with D perhaps matching TRBD1 (5 bases). The receptor was derived from a woman between 35 and 50 years old with Graves' ophthalmopathy. Material for sequencing was blood. The DNA of the CDR3 is TGTGCCAGCAGCCTCACGGCCCGGGGGAACTATGGCTACACCTTC. Translating gives CASSLTARGNYGYTF.